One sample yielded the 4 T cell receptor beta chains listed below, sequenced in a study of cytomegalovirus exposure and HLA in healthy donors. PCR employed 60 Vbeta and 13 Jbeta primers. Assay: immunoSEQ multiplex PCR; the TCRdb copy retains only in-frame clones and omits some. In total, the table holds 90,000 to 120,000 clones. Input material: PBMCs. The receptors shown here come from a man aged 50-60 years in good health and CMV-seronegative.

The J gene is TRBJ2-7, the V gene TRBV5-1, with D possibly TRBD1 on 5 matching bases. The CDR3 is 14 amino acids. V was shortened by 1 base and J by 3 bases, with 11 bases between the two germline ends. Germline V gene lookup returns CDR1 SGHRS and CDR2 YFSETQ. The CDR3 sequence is CASSLFQGDYEQYF. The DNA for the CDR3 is TGCGCCAGCAGCTTGTTTCAAGGGGACTACGAGCAGTACTTC.

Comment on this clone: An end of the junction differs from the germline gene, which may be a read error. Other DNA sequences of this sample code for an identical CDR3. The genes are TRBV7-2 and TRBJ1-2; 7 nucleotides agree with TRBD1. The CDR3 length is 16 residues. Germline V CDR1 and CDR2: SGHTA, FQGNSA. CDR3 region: CASSLRAPTGEYGYTF. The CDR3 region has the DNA TGTGCCAGCAGCTTACGCGCTCCTACAGGGGAATATGGTTACACCTTC.

CDR3 DNA sequence: TGTGCCAGCAGTCGAGGGATGGCCTACAATGAGCAGTTCTTC. This translates into CASSRGMAYNEQFF. The chain employs TRBV27 and TRBJ2-1; TRBD2 is a possible D gene (5 bases). Germline CDR1 and CDR2: MNHEY and SMNVEV (reference sequence). The CDR3 length is 14 residues. Trimming took 5 bases from V and 2 from J, leaving 10 bases between them.

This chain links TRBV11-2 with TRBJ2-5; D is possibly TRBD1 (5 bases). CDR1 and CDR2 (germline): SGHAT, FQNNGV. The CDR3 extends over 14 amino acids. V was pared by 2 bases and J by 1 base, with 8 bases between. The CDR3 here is CASSLQGFQETQYF. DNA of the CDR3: TGTGCCAGCAGCTTACAGGGCTTCCAAGAGACCCAGTACTTC.